These 21 T cell receptor beta chains came from one sample sequenced in a study of T cells in Graves' hyperthyroidism and ophthalmopathy. It was RNA transcripts that yielded the amplified TCR beta CDR3 regions. The HTBI primer set served for first-round RT-PCR of the TCR CDR3. TCRdb reprocessed the multiplex PCR reads via MiXCR and lists one record per CDR3 protein. The repertoire includes approximately 590,000 distinct CDR3 sequences, roughly 14% of them detected once, and under 7.5% sits in the top ten. Input material: blood. The receptors originated from a woman aged 25 to 39 with Graves' hyperthyroidism.

This clonotype occurred a few times. This chain links TRBV19 with TRBJ2-1; 7 positions match TRBD2. Germline trimming cut 2 bases from V and 7 bases from J; bases unmatched to any gene: 5. There are 14 residues in the CDR3. Germline V gene data show CDR1 as LNHDA and CDR2 as SQIVND (reference sequence). The CDR3 DNA follows: TGTGCCAGTAGTATAAACGGGAGGCCGAATGAGCAGTTCTTC. It yields the protein CASSINGRPNEQFF.

At least ten counts were recorded for this clonotype. The J gene is TRBJ2-1, the V gene TRBV5-5; 8 bases agree with TRBD1. The V gene end was trimmed by 5 bases and the J gene end by 5 bases; junction bases not matched to a gene: 18. The length of the CDR3 is 18 residues. Germline assignment: CDR1 SGHKS and CDR2 YYEKEE (reference sequence). The CDR3 DNA reads TGTGCCAGCAGTCCCGGGACAGGACCCCCCCGGAATAACAATGAGCAGTTCTTC. Its protein product is CASSPGTGPPRNNNEQFF.

This clonotype was picked up many times. The chain couples TRBV7-2 to TRBJ1-1; 8 nucleotides line up with TRBD1. The junction had 1 base not matched to a gene; V was cut back by 4 bases and J by 0 bases. The germline CDR1 and CDR2 sequences are SGHTA and FQGNSA. The CDR3 has 14 amino acids. The CDR3 DNA reads TGTGCCAGCAGCTGGACAGGGATGAACACTGAAGCTTTCTTT. Its translation: CASSWTGMNTEAFF.

In this sample, this clonotype turned up many times. V and J are TRBV18 and TRBJ2-7; D uncertain. This CDR3 has 11 amino acids. V lost 3 bases and J 6 bases, leaving 6 bases between the germline ends. Germline CDR1 and CDR2: KGHSH and LQKENI. The CDR3 reads CASSPQVEQYF. In DNA form, the CDR3 reads TGTGCCAGCTCACCCCAGGTCGAGCAGTACTTC. Drawing the rest from reference TRBV18 and TRBJ2-7, the complete variable domain is NAGVMQNPRHLVRRRGQEARLRCSPMKGHSHVYWYRQLPEEGLKFMVYLQKENIIDESGMPKERFSAEFPKEGPSILRIQQVVRGDSAAYFCASSPQVEQYFGPGTRLTVT.

This clonotype has a count of ten or more. The V and J genes are TRBV7-9 and TRBJ2-1; perhaps TRBD1 as D (6 bases). This CDR3 comprises 16 residues. The germline V gene has CDR1 SEHNR and CDR2 FQNEAQ (reference sequence). Trimming cost V 3 bases and J 5 bases, with 17 bases left between them. The CDR3 DNA follows: TGTGCCAGCAGCTTGCCTAGTGGGGGCGGAAACAATGAGCAGTTCTTC. Its protein product is CASSLPSGGGNNEQFF.

Worth noting for this clonotype: Being one base from a much bigger clone, this may be a read error. This sequence joins TRBV2 and TRBJ1-1; D possibly corresponds to TRBD1 (6 bases). The CDR3 is 18 amino acids. Germline lookup yields CDR1 SNHLY and CDR2 FYNNEI. The CDR3 here is CAGSYYISDRPLNTEAFF. The CDR3 nucleotides read TGTGCCGGCAGTTACTACATCTCCGACAGGCCCTTAAACACTGAAGCTTTCTTT.

This clonotype has at least ten counts. The chain uses TRBV13 and TRBJ1-4; TRBD1 aligns across 8 bases. Germline loops: CDR1 PRHDT, CDR2 FYEKMQ (reference sequence). This CDR3 region has 16 residues. The V and J ends lost 0 bases and 7 bases, in that order; junction bases with no gene match: 7. Here the CDR3 DNA reads TGTGCCAGCAGCTTAGGGCCAGGGGGCAATGGTGAAAAACTGTTTTTT. Translating gives CASSLGPGGNGEKLFF. Based on the CDR3 plus reference TRBV13 and TRBJ1-4, the full variable domain is AAGVIQSPRHLIKEKRETATLKCYPIPRHDTVYWYQQGPGQDPQFLISFYEKMQSDKGSIPDRFSAQQFSDYHSELNMSSLELGDSALYFCASSLGPGGNGEKLFFGSGTQLSVL.

This clonotype appeared a few times. The genes are TRBV20-1 and TRBJ2-2; 7 positions match TRBD1. The CDR3 runs to 16 residues. J gave up 5 bases and V 3 bases, and 12 bases lay outside the gene matches. Germline CDR1 is DFQATT and CDR2 is SNEGSKA (reference sequence). CDR3 sequence (DNA): TGCAGTGCTAGGAGACGAGGGGGCGAGTGGACCGGGGAGCTGTTTTTT. As protein: CSARRRGGEWTGELFF.

The table lists this clonotype with many counts. The chain recombines TRBV28 with TRBJ2-3; 12 bases line up with TRBD2. In germline, CDR1 is MDHEN, CDR2 SYDVKM. Trimming cost V 4 bases and J 2 bases; bases outside gene matches: 4. The CDR3 spans 16 residues. Written as DNA, the CDR3 is TGTGCCAGCAGTTCAGGGACTAGCGGGTACACAGATACGCAGTATTTT. Its protein product is CASSSGTSGYTDTQYF.

This clonotype appeared many times. J is TRBJ2-1 and V is TRBV11-2, with 13 bases that match TRBD2. The germline V gene encodes CDR1 SGHAT and CDR2 FQNNGV. V lost 4 bases to trimming and J lost 6 bases; unmatched junction nucleotides: 3. This CDR3 is 15 amino acids long. CDR3 nucleotides: TGTGCCAGCAGCTGGACTAGCGGGAGTACCAATGAGCAGTTCTTC. It is translated as CASSWTSGSTNEQFF.

This CDR3 reads CASSLTGYDTEAFF. The CDR3 bases are TGTGCCAGCAGCTTGACAGGGTACGACACTGAAGCTTTCTTT. The chain uses TRBV5-6 and TRBJ1-1, with D maybe TRBD1 (6 bases). Trimming pared 1 base from V and 3 bases from J, leaving 10 bases between. Germline CDR1 and CDR2: SGHDT and YYEEEE. CDR3 length: 14 amino acids.

This sequence joins TRBV6-9 and TRBJ1-1; a possible D gene is TRBD1 (5 bases). Deletions cut 6 bases from V and 5 bases from J, with 19 bases between. The CDR3 is made up of 15 amino acids. Looked up from germline, CDR1 is MNHGY and CDR2 is SVAAGI. CDR3 region: CASSYNGQGVTEAFF. The DNA of the CDR3 is TGTGCCAGCAGCTATAATGGGCAGGGAGTAACTGAAGCTTTCTTT.

This clonotype was detected ten times or more. The genes are TRBV7-6 and TRBJ1-5; perhaps TRBD1 as D (6 bases). V lost 5 bases, J lost 5 bases, and 13 bases lay in between. The CDR3 sequence is 14 residues long. Germline V gene lookup returns CDR1 SGHVS and CDR2 FNYEAQ. This chain's CDR3 is CASSRGGGDQPQHF. CDR3 nucleotide sequence: TGTGCCAGCAGCCGCGGGGGGGGCGATCAGCCCCAGCATTTT.

The V and J genes are TRBV6-6 and TRBJ2-4; maybe TRBD1 (6 bases). The V end lost 0 bases, the J end lost 1 base, and 10 bases lay between the germline ends. This CDR3 comprises 16 residues. Germline V gene lookup returns CDR1 MNHNY and CDR2 SVGAGI (reference sequence). Here the CDR3 reads CASSYSLRGAKNIQYF. DNA of the CDR3: TGTGCCAGCAGTTACTCGCTAAGGGGGGCCAAAAACATTCAGTACTTC.

In this sample, this clonotype turned up many times. The chain couples TRBV3-1 to TRBJ2-1; 10 nucleotides line up with TRBD2. The ends lost 4 bases at V and 8 bases at J; junction bases unmatched: 8. The CDR3 has 15 residues. Per the germline V gene, CDR1 is LGHDT and CDR2 is YNNKEL (reference sequence). As DNA, the CDR3 is TGTGCCAGCAGCCGGCCTAGCGGGAGTGGCGATGAGCAGTTCTTC. It translates to CASSRPSGSGDEQFF.

Worth noting for this clonotype: An end of the junction does not agree with germline; a read error may underlie this. This rearrangement joins TRBV6-1 to TRBJ2-7; D is unclear. This CDR3 contains 13 residues. Germline values: CDR1 MNHNS, CDR2 SASEGT. The chain's CDR3 is CTSSRTLSYEQYF. For the CDR3, the DNA is TGTACCAGCAGCCGGACCCTCTCCTACGAGCAGTACTTC.

At least ten counts were recorded for this clonotype. The rearrangement links TRBV11-3 to TRBJ2-1; no definite D call. V dropped 0 bases and J dropped 10 bases, with 10 bases sitting between them. The CDR3 totals 13 residues. Germline V CDR1 and CDR2: SGHNT, YENEEA. The CDR3 sequence is CASSLERAGEQFF. For the CDR3, the DNA is TGTGCCAGCAGCTTAGAAAGGGCCGGAGAGCAGTTCTTC.

In its sample, this clonotype was seen many times. The chain has TRBV20-1 and TRBJ2-1; the D gene could be TRBD1 or TRBD2 (5 bases each). Germline V gene sequence: CDR1 DFQATT, CDR2 SNEGSKA (reference sequence). This CDR3 has 15 amino acids. With 1 base removed from V and 2 bases from J, the gap between germline ends came to 12 bases. DNA for the CDR3: TGCAGTGCTAGAGCGGGGACCTTAACCTACAATGAGCAGTTCTTC. Its translation is CSARAGTLTYNEQFF.

This clonotype occurred many times. The chain uses TRBV6-1 and TRBJ2-3; D might be TRBD1 or TRBD2, each matching 5 bases. In germline, CDR1 is MNHNS, CDR2 SASEGT. The CDR3 is 14 amino acids. Trimming removed 11 bases at V and 1 base at J, with 16 bases between. DNA for the CDR3: TGTGCCTCGGGACGGAGAGGGGGCACAGATACGCAGTATTTT. It specifies CASGRRGGTDTQYF.

This chain joins TRBV6-2 or TRBV6-3 and TRBJ1-2, with no clear D. The CDR3 is made up of 17 amino acids. Per the germline V gene, CDR1 is MNHEY and CDR2 is SVGEGT. Deletions cut 0 bases from V and 6 bases from J, with 20 bases between. The CDR3 coding sequence is TGTGCCAGCAGTTACTCAGCGGGAGGGAGGGCAAACGATGGCTACACCTTC. It is translated as CASSYSAGGRANDGYTF.

This clonotype has at least ten counts. The chain employs TRBV3-1 and TRBJ2-1; maybe TRBD2 (5 bases). The CDR3 is 13 residues long. V dropped 3 bases and J dropped 10 bases, with 13 bases sitting between them. The germline CDR1 and CDR2 sequences are LGHDT and YNNKEL (reference sequence). This CDR3 reads CASSHLYSVEQFF. DNA for the CDR3: TGTGCCAGCAGCCATTTGTATAGCGTGGAGCAGTTCTTC.